What follows describes a single T cell receptor beta chain. Its cognate antigen has yet to be identified. Base quality data are lacking; no much larger clone is found one base away. Collaborating institutions collected whole blood in K2EDTA tubes following their own protocols. Collaborator samples were shipped for TCRbeta analysis as frozen whole blood, isolated PBMCs, or DNA extracted from either sample type. CDR1 and CDR2 are drawn from the germline V gene (reference sequence): LNHDA, SQIVND. V and J are trimmed by 6 bases and 6 bases, and the gene matches miss 7 bases of the junction. The CDR3 numbers 14 residues from cysteine through phenylalanine. Of the read, only the CDR3 DNA is kept; its 42 bases are in frame from base 1. The sample is drawn from a study of blood T cell repertoires in COVID-19 (dated by TCRdb to 2020 to 2021). With respect to the entire study: Samples covering the acute and convalescent phases of COVID-19 were provided by collaborators in the United States, Italy and Spain. Subjects who had been exposed to COVID-19, were actively infected with it, or had recovered from it provided the deeply sampled blood TCRbeta repertoires that made up the dataset. The material from the prospective study consisted of cDNA or gDNA derived from T cells, B-cell-depleted T cells, or PBMCs. Samples were obtained from the ongoing ImmuneRACE study (first 160 participants) and from roughly 1,300 subjects provided by 6 global collaborators. The sample metadata nearly always contained a de-identified subject ID, COVID-19 status, age in years and sex. HLA class I and class II types, where available, came from metadata supplied by the sample provider rather than from assay-based typing. The repertoires were released in a freely available public database meant as a resource for research on the immune response to SARS-CoV-2.

TCRbeta CDR3 regions were amplified from genomic DNA by means of the immunoSEQ Assay, a bias-controlled multiplex PCR. The original methods were these. Nucleated cell counts per sample were estimated from amplification of reference gene primers within the assay. To quantify the absolute abundance of each unique TCRbeta CDR3 rearrangement, sequence reads were collapsed and filtered. For each sample, productive Simpson clonality was calculated as the square root of Simpson's diversity index over productive rearrangements. TCRdb holds this immuneACCESS table with in-frame rearrangements only. Some clones are missing; in checked studies, unresolved V genes explain under half, and the rest has no known cause. V, J and clone size are taken as reported in that table, and D and trimming were inferred from the DNA itself. The sample table holds approximately 300,000 clones, of which 75% to 90% were seen once. The ten largest clones add up to roughly 2.3% of the sample.

What the research found in general, with its limitations: The amount of clinical and demographic metadata varied by source and participant and was provided uncurated.

The rearrangement combines TRBV19 with TRBJ2-2; 7 junctional bases match TRBD1. The specimen sequenced was peripheral blood. The TCR originated in a man aged 18 to 29 with active or convalescent COVID-19. The CDR3 protein: CASRGYRGPGELFF. The DNA sequence is TGTGCCAGTAGGGGATACAGGGGACCCGGGGAGCTGTTTTTT.